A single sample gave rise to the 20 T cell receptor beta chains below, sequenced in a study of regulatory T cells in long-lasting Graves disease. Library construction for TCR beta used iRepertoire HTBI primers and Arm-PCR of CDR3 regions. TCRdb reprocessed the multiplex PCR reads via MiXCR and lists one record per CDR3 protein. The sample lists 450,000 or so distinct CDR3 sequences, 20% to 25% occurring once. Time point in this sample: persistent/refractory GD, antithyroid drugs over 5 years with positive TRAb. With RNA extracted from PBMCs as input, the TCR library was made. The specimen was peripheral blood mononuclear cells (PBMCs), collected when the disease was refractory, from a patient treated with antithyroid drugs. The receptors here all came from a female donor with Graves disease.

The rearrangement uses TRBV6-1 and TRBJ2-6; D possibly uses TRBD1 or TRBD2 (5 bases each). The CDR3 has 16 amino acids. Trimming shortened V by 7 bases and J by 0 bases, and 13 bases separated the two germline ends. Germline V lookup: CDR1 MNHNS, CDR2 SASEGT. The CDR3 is CASIYMRGSGANVLTF. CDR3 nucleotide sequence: TGTGCCAGCATCTATATGAGGGGCTCTGGGGCCAACGTCCTGACTTTC.

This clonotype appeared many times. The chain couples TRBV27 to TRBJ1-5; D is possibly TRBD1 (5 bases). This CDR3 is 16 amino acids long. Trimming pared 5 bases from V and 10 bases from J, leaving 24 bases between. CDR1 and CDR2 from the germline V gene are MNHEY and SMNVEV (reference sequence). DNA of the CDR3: TGTGCCAGCAGTACGCGACAATCAGGGTTTAATGAACCCCAGCATTTT. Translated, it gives CASSTRQSGFNEPQHF.

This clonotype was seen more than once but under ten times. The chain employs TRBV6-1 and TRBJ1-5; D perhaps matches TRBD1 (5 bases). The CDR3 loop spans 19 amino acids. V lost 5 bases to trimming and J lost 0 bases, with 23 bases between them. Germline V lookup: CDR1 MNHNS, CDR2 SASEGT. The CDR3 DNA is TGTGCCAGCAGTCCCCCCCGTAGAGGGGCGACCAATAGCAATCAGCCCCAGCATTTT. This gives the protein CASSPPRRGATNSNQPQHF.

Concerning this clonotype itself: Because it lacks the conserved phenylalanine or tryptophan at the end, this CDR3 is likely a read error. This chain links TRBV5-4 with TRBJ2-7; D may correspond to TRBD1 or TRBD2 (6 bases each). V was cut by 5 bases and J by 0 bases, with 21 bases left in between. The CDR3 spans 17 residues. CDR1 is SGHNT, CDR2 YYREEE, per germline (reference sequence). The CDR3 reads CASRTLGWGDNSYEQYS. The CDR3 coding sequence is TGTGCCAGCAGGACCCTCGGATGGGGGGACAACTCCTACGAGCAGTACTCC.

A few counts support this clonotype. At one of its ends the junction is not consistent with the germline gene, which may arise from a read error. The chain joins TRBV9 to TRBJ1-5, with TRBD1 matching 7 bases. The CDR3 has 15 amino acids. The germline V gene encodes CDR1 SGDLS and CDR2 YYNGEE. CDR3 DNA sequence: TGTGTCAGCAGCGGCGGAACAGGGGTCAATCAGCCCCAGCATTTT. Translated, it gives CVSSGGTGVNQPQHF.

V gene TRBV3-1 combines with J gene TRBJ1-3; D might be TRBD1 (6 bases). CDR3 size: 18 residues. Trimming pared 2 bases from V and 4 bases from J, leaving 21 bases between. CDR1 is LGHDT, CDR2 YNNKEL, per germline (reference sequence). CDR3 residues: CASSQPGWGWGQGNTIYF. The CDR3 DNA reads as TGTGCCAGCAGCCAACCGGGGTGGGGCTGGGGGCAAGGAAACACCATATATTTT.

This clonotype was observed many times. CDR3: CSARGPLYEKLFF. CDR3 DNA: TGCAGTGCTAGAGGCCCCTTGTACGAAAAACTGTTTTTT. The chain links TRBV20-1 to TRBJ1-4; no firm D call. The length of the CDR3 is 13 residues. Looked up from germline, CDR1 is DFQATT and CDR2 is SNEGSKA (reference sequence). V was shortened by 1 base and J by 8 bases, with 11 bases between the two germline ends.

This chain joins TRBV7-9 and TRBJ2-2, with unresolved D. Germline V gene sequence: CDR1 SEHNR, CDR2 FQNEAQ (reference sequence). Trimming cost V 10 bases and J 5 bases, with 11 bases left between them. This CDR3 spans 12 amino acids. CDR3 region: CAKLTGTGELFF. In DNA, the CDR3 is TGTGCCAAGTTAACTGGAACCGGGGAGCTGTTTTTT.

This CDR3 is CASSSPKRGSYEQYF. DNA of the CDR3: TGTGCCAGCAGTTCTCCTAAGCGGGGGAGCTACGAGCAGTACTTC. V is TRBV28 and J is TRBJ2-7; 8 positions agree with TRBD2. V lost 4 bases to trimming and J lost 3 bases; unmatched junction nucleotides: 8. The V gene's germline CDR1 is MDHEN and CDR2 SYDVKM. This CDR3 is 15 amino acids long.

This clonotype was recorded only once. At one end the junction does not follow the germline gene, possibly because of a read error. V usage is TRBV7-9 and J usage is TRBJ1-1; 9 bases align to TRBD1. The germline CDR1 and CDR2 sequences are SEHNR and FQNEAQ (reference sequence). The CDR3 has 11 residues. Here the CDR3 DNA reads TGTACCAGCAGCCTACAGGGGGCAGCTTTCTTT. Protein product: CTSSLQGAAFF.

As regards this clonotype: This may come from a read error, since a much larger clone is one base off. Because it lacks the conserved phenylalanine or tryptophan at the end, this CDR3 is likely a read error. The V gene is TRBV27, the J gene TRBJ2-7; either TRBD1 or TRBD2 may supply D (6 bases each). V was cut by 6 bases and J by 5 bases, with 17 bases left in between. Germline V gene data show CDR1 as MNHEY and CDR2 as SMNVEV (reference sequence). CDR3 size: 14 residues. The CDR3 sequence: CASRIGGWQDEQYL. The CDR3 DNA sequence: TGTGCCAGCAGGATAGGGGGGTGGCAGGACGAGCAGTACCTC.

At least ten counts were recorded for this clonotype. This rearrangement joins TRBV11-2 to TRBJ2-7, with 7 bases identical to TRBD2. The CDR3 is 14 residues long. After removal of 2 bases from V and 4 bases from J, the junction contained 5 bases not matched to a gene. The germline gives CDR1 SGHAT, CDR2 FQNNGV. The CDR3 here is CASSLSAGIYEQYF. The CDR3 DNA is TGTGCCAGCAGCTTATCAGCGGGGATTTACGAGCAGTACTTC.

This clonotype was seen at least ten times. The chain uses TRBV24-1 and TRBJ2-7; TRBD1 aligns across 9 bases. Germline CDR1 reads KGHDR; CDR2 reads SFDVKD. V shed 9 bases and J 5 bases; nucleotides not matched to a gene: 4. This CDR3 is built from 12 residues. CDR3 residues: CATGDRDHEQYF. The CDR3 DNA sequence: TGTGCCACCGGGGACAGGGACCACGAGCAGTACTTC.

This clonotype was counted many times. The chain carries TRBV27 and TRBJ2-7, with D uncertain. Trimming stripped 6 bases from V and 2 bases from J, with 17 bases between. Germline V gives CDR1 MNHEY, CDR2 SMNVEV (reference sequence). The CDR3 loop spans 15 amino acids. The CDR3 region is CASSLQSFSPYEQYF. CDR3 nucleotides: TGTGCCAGCAGCCTCCAAAGCTTTTCTCCCTACGAGCAGTACTTC.

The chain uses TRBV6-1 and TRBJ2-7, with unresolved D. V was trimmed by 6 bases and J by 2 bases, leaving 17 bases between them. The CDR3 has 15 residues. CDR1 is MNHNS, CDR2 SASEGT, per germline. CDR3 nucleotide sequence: TGTGCCAGCAGCCCTCAAGGAAGCGCTCCCTACGAGCAGTACTTC. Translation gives CASSPQGSAPYEQYF.

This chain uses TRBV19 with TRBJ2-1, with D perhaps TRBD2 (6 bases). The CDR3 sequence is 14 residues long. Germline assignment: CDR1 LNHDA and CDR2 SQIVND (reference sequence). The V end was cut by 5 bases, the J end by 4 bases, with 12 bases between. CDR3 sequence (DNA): TGTGCCAGTAGTGTCGGACTACAGTACAATGAGCAGTTCTTC. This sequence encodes CASSVGLQYNEQFF.

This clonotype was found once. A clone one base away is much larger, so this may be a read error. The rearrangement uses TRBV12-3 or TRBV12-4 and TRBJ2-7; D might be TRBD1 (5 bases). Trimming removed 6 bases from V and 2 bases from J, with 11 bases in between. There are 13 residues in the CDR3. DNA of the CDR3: TGTGCCAGCAGCACGACAGAAACCTACGAGCAGTACTTC. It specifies CASSTTETYEQYF.

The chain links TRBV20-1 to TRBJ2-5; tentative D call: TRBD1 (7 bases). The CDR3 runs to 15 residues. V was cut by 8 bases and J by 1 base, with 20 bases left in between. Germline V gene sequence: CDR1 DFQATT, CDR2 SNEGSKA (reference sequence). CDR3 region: CSTLDRVGGQETQYF. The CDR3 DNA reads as TGCAGTACCCTTGACAGGGTGGGGGGCCAAGAGACCCAGTACTTC.

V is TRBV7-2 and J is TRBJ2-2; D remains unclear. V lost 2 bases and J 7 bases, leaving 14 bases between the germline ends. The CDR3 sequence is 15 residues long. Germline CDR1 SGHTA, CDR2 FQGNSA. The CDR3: CASSLPPAIHGELFF. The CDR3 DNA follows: TGTGCCAGCAGCTTACCGCCAGCCATCCACGGGGAGCTGTTTTTT.

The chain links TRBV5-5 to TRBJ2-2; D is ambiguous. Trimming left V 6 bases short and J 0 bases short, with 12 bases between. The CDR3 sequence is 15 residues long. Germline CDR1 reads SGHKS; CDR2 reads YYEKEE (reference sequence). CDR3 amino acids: CASIPYGSNTGELFF. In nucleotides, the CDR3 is TGTGCCAGCATCCCCTATGGGTCGAACACCGGGGAGCTGTTTTTT. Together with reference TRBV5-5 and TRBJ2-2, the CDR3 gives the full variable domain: DAGVTQSPTHLIKTRGQQVTLRCSPISGHKSVSWYQQVLGQGPQFIFQYYEKEERGRGNFPDRFSARQFPNYSSELNVNALLLGDSALYLCASIPYGSNTGELFFGEGSRLTVL.